This T cell receptor (beta chain) was identified in a study of identical twins. Template switching, a step in the protocol, added a universal primer site, and cDNA carried unique molecular identifiers. TCRdb ran MiXCR on the 5' RACE reads and lists one entry per CDR3 protein. The sample carries under 500,000 distinct CDR3 sequences, about 13% recorded once. Regarding the study as a whole: The more abundant beta clonotypes in cord blood had fewer insertions, and memory repertoires did not show this.

Germline CDR1 SNHLY, CDR2 FYNNEI. The germline V and J ends were trimmed by 3 bases and 7 bases, with 9 bases remaining between them. CDR3 length equals 12 residues. This clonotype occurred a few times. What it binds is not known. These data were also reused for a study on yellow fever vaccine responses in identical twins.

The gene calls are TRBV2 and TRBJ2-5, with D possibly TRBD1 on 5 matching bases. The sample taken for sequencing was CD4+ T cells sorted from blood. The sequence was collected from a woman younger than 30 in good health. In DNA, the CDR3 is TGTGCCAGCAGTGATCCTCAGGGGACCCAGTACTTC. Amino acids: CASSDPQGTQYF.